A single TCR beta chain is shown here with its context. The data were produced by immunoSEQ multiplex PCR, yet TCRdb's version contains in-frame clones alone and is incomplete. The sample lists around 58,000 clones; 87% were seen once. The data are from a study of technical replicates of blood from several donors. V trimming: 0 bases; J trimming: 4 bases; junction bases outside the gene matches: 3. Germline V lookup: CDR1 SGHNT, CDR2 YYREEE (reference sequence). The length of the CDR3 is 16 residues. The receptor's source is a human donor in good health. Some clones in this sample may be carry-over from other donors' samples. V is TRBV5-4 and J is TRBJ2-5; TRBD2 aligns across 13 bases. Sequences were obtained from PBMCs. CDR3 in amino acids: CASSLGGTSGAETQYF. For the CDR3, the DNA is TGTGCCAGCAGCTTGGGGGGGACTAGCGGGGCAGAGACCCAGTACTTC.